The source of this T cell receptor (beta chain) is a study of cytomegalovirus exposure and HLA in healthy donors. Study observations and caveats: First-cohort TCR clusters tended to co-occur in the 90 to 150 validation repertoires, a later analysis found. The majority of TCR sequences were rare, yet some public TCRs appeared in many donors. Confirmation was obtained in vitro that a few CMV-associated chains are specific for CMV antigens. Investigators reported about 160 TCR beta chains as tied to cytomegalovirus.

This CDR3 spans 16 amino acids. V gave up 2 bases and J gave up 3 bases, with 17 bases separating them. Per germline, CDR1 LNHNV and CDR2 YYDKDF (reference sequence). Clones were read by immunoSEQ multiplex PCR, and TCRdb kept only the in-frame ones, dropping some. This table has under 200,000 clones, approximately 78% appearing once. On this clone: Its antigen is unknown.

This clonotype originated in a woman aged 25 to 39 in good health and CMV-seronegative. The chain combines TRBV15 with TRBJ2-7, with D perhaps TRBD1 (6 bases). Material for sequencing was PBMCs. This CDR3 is CATSRSLGRGDYEQYF. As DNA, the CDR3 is TGTGCCACCAGCAGATCCCTTGGCAGGGGCGACTACGAGCAGTACTTC.